This TCR beta chain came from a study of T cells after yellow fever vaccination. Study-level findings and limits: FACS-sorted repertoires could harbor abundant contaminating bulk-population clonotypes.

V shed 4 bases, J shed 5 bases, and the junction held 9 bases outside the gene matches. CDR3 length: 14 residues. Germline V gives CDR1 SGHRS, CDR2 YFSETQ. From the 5' RACE reads, TCRdb called clonotypes with MiXCR, one entry per CDR3 protein. The sample has just under 600,000 distinct CDR3 sequences, approximately 13% seen once. In the case of this clonotype: The antigen remains unidentified.

This TCR came from a young man who received the YFV17D yellow fever vaccine. The sequences come from PBMCs, collected on the day of the yellow fever booster vaccination. The chain uses TRBV5-1 and TRBJ2-7, with TRBD2 matching 7 bases. CDR3 loop: CASSLPGTKDEQYF. CDR3 DNA sequence: TGCGCCAGCAGCCTACCCGGGACTAAGGACGAGCAGTACTTC.